These 28 T cell receptor beta chains originate from one sample sequenced in a study of control samples from healthy donors and cancer patients. The protocol was immunoSEQ multiplex PCR, while the TCRdb copy is restricted to in-frame clones and leaves out a portion. The sample includes 90,000 to 95,000 clones, 85% of them seen just once. The sequenced sample was blood. These receptors all come from a young man in good health.

V gene TRBV21-1 combines with J gene TRBJ1-5; the DNA was not used to check the table's D call, TRBD1. TRBV21-1 is a pseudogene. The CDR3 is 16 residues long. The CDR3 loop is CASSTHRTGSNQPQHF. The CDR3 DNA reads as TGTGCCAGCAGCACCCATAGGACAGGCAGTAACCAGCCCCAGCATTTT.

This chain uses TRBV19 with TRBJ1-5; no firm D call. Germline CDR1 LNHDA, CDR2 SQIVND (reference sequence). V was trimmed by 8 bases and J by 2 bases, leaving 7 bases between them. This CDR3 is 12 amino acids long. CDR3 sequence (DNA): TGTGCCAGTTGTCAGGGCAATCAGCCCCAGCATTTT. This gives the protein CASCQGNQPQHF.

In regard to this clone: Within the sample, other DNA sequences also encode this same CDR3. This chain connects TRBV7-9 to TRBJ2-3; 8 bases map to TRBD1. Germline V gene lookup returns CDR1 SEHNR and CDR2 FQNEAQ (reference sequence). Trimming cost V 4 bases and J 1 base; bases outside gene matches: 1. CDR3 length equals 14 residues. The CDR3 coding sequence is TGTGCCAGCAGCTCGGGACAGGGCACAGATACGCAGTATTTT. Its protein is CASSSGQGTDTQYF.

The rearrangement links TRBV2 to TRBJ2-7, with 8 bases lining up with TRBD2. With V trimmed by 3 bases and J by 0 bases, 4 bases remained unmatched. The germline CDR1 and CDR2 sequences are SNHLY and FYNNEI. The CDR3 is made up of 15 amino acids. CDR3 residues: CASSDLAGSSYEQYF. CDR3 in DNA: TGTGCCAGCAGTGACTTAGCGGGGAGCTCCTACGAGCAGTACTTC.

The chain joins TRBV5-1 to TRBJ2-7; 8 bases fit TRBD1. V was pared by 4 bases and J by 7 bases, with 4 bases of the junction left unmatched. The length of the CDR3 is 12 residues. The V gene's germline CDR1 is SGHRS and CDR2 YFSETQ. CDR3 sequence (DNA): TGCGCCAGCAGCCAAACAGGGGGAGAGCAGTACTTC. This gives the protein CASSQTGGEQYF.

The rearrangement links TRBV6-5 to TRBJ2-3; D gene ambiguous. V was shortened by 7 bases and J by 2 bases, with 7 bases between the two germline ends. The CDR3 has 12 residues. From germline, CDR1 is MNHEY and CDR2 SVGAGI. The CDR3 protein is CASTGNTDTQYF. CDR3 DNA sequence: TGTGCCAGCACCGGAAACACAGATACGCAGTATTTT.

The CDR3 sequence: CASSLVLPTDTQYF. CDR3 DNA: TGTGCCAGCAGCTTAGTTCTCCCGACGGATACGCAGTATTTT. V and J are TRBV7-2 and TRBJ2-3; D gene unclear. V dropped 1 base and J dropped 6 bases, with 11 bases sitting between them. The germline V gene encodes CDR1 SGHTA and CDR2 FQGNSA. CDR3 length: 14 amino acids.

This clone has only one observation. The J gene is TRBJ2-2, the V gene TRBV6-5; TRBD1 matches at 7 bases. The V gene's germline CDR1 is MNHEY and CDR2 SVGAGI. V dropped 4 bases and J dropped 2; count of bases not matched to a gene: 4. CDR3 size: 15 residues. CDR3 in DNA: TGTGCCAGCAGTTTTGACAGGGCTAACACCGGGGAGCTGTTTTTT. As protein: CASSFDRANTGELFF.

The chain uses TRBV5-4 and TRBJ1-4, with D possibly TRBD1 on 5 matching bases. Germline CDR1 reads SGHNT; CDR2 reads YYREEE (reference sequence). Trimming stripped 4 bases from V and 8 bases from J, with 18 bases between. The CDR3 runs to 15 residues. The CDR3 DNA is TGTGCCAGCAGCGAGAAGGGACCCCTAAACGAAAAACTGTTTTTT. Translating gives CASSEKGPLNEKLFF.

CDR3 bases: TGTGCCAGTACCGGGACGGCGAACACTGAAGCTTTCTTT. Protein product: CASTGTANTEAFF. The chain couples TRBV6-5 to TRBJ1-1, with D tentatively TRBD1 (5 bases). V lost 9 bases and J lost 1, with 12 bases in between. CDR1 is MNHEY and CDR2 is SVGAGI in the germline V gene. This CDR3 has 13 amino acids.

The chain recombines TRBV7-8 with TRBJ2-7; D gene uncertain. CDR3 length: 15 amino acids. The germline V gene has CDR1 SGHVS and CDR2 FQNEAQ. V was pared by 2 bases and J by 3 bases, with 14 bases between. Written as DNA, the CDR3 is TGTGCCAGCAGCTTACAACAGACCAGCTACTACGAGCAGTACTTC. It encodes CASSLQQTSYYEQYF.

The chain recombines TRBV5-6 with TRBJ1-1, with D perhaps TRBD1 (6 bases). V dropped 0 bases and J dropped 4 bases, with 16 bases sitting between them. Germline assignment: CDR1 SGHDT and CDR2 YYEEEE. This CDR3 region has 16 residues. This CDR3 reads CASSLVREQGFTEAFF. The CDR3, as DNA: TGTGCCAGCAGCTTGGTTAGAGAACAGGGATTCACTGAAGCTTTCTTT.

The genes are TRBV7-6 and TRBJ2-3; D is uncertain. This CDR3 has 12 residues. In germline, CDR1 is SGHVS, CDR2 FNYEAQ. V was trimmed by 5 bases and J by 2 bases, leaving 5 bases between them. CDR3 in DNA: TGTGCCAGCAGCCTTTCCACAGATACGCAGTATTTT. Its translation: CASSLSTDTQYF.

The V call is TRBV5-1, the J call TRBJ1-6; tentative D call: TRBD1 (5 bases). This CDR3 has 14 amino acids. V lost 3 bases and J lost 7, with 11 bases in between. Germline V gene sequence: CDR1 SGHRS, CDR2 YFSETQ. CDR3 amino acids: CASSSSKGNSPLHF. CDR3 nucleotides: TGCGCCAGCAGCTCATCCAAGGGGAATTCACCCCTCCACTTT.

This clone was found a few times. The same CDR3 can be traced to other DNA sequences in this sample. V and J are TRBV7-9 and TRBJ2-2; no reliable D call. Per germline, CDR1 SEHNR and CDR2 FQNEAQ (reference sequence). The CDR3 totals 12 residues. The V gene lost 1 base and the J gene lost 13 bases, with 10 bases spanning the gap. CDR3 region: CASSLETAALFF. DNA for the CDR3: TGTGCCAGCAGCTTAGAGACCGCGGCGCTGTTTTTT.

V and J are TRBV28 and TRBJ1-1; 10 bases match TRBD1. Unmatched junction bases numbered 8, after V lost 4 bases and J lost 0 bases. CDR1 is MDHEN, CDR2 SYDVKM, per germline. The CDR3 has 17 residues. CDR3 sequence: CASSYDRDRGLNTEAFF. CDR3 in DNA: TGTGCCAGCAGTTACGACCGGGACAGGGGTCTGAACACTGAAGCTTTCTTT.

This sequence joins TRBV4-1 and TRBJ1-2, with 7 bases lining up with TRBD1. Germline V CDR1 and CDR2: MGHRA, YSYEKL. This CDR3 has 15 amino acids. The V gene end was trimmed by 3 bases and the J gene end by 5 bases; junction bases not matched to a gene: 9. CDR3 protein: CASSQQGTETYGYTF. The CDR3 DNA reads TGCGCCAGCAGCCAGCAAGGGACAGAGACTTATGGCTACACCTTC.

The V and J genes are TRBV7-3 and TRBJ2-5, with a weak D call TRBD1 (6 bases). From germline, CDR1 is SGHTA and CDR2 FQGTGA. The CDR3 has 16 residues. Trimming pared 5 bases from V and 5 bases from J, leaving 21 bases between. CDR3 DNA sequence: TGTGCCAGCAGCCCCTCGGGTTTTCAGGGGACGGAGACCCAGTACTTC. Amino acids: CASSPSGFQGTETQYF.

This clone was detected ten times or more. DNA for the CDR3: TGTGCCAGTAGTATTTCGGGACAAGACACTGAAGCTTTCTTT. This codes for CASSISGQDTEAFF. This sequence joins TRBV19 and TRBJ1-1, with D perhaps TRBD1 (6 bases). The CDR3 is made up of 14 amino acids. Germline CDR1 LNHDA, CDR2 SQIVND (reference sequence). V shed 3 bases and J shed 3 bases, with 11 bases lying between them.

The chain combines TRBV6-1 with TRBJ2-3, with 12 bases identical to TRBD2. The junction had 6 bases not matched to a gene; V was cut back by 1 base and J by 10 bases. Germline V CDR1 and CDR2: MNHNS, SASEGT. The CDR3 consists of 15 residues. CDR3 DNA: TGTGCCAGCAGTGAAGACGCTAGCGGGGGGGCCTCGCAGTATTTT. This codes for CASSEDASGGASQYF.

The genes are TRBV30 and TRBJ1-4, with a tentative D call TRBD1 (6 bases). The CDR3 covers 12 residues. The germline V and J ends were trimmed by 6 bases and 8 bases, with 13 bases remaining between them. CDR1 is GTSNPN and CDR2 is SVGIG in the germline V gene (reference sequence). The CDR3 protein is CACGQFSEKLFF. The CDR3 nucleotides read TGTGCCTGTGGACAGTTCTCCGAAAAACTGTTTTTT.

The J gene is TRBJ1-1, the V gene TRBV5-5; D unresolved. The V and J ends lost 6 bases and 0 bases respectively, with 9 bases between them. Germline values: CDR1 SGHKS, CDR2 YYEKEE (reference sequence). CDR3 length equals 13 residues. The CDR3 coding sequence is TGTGCCAGCATTCGGACCGTGAACACTGAAGCTTTCTTT. This gives the protein CASIRTVNTEAFF.

The genes are TRBV12-3 or TRBV12-4 and TRBJ2-5; no firm D call. V shed 3 bases and J shed 4 bases, with 3 bases lying between them. This CDR3 is built from 11 residues. CDR3 coding DNA: TGTGCCAGCAGTTTCAGAGAGACCCAGTACTTC. Encoded protein: CASSFRETQYF.

V usage is TRBV9 and J usage is TRBJ2-1; 8 bases map to TRBD2. The J segment lost 2 bases and the V segment lost 4 bases, leaving 8 bases of the junction unmatched. This CDR3 is built from 16 residues. Looked up from germline, CDR1 is SGDLS and CDR2 is YYNGEE. CDR3 in amino acids: CASSSSGGRAYNEQFF. CDR3 coding DNA: TGTGCCAGCAGCTCGAGCGGGGGCCGTGCCTACAATGAGCAGTTCTTC.

V and J are TRBV5-1 and TRBJ2-6, with 12 bases that match TRBD1. J gave up 4 bases and V 1 base, and 6 bases lay outside the gene matches. CDR1 and CDR2 from the germline V gene are SGHRS and YFSETQ. The CDR3 sequence is 18 residues long. CDR3 amino acids: CASSLLGQGASGANVLTF. The CDR3 DNA sequence: TGCGCCAGCAGCTTGTTGGGACAGGGGGCGTCAGGGGCCAACGTCCTGACTTTC.

This chain links TRBV7-2 with TRBJ1-6; no reliable D call. The V end lost 1 base, the J end lost 0 bases, and 10 bases lay between the germline ends. The CDR3 consists of 17 residues. In germline, CDR1 is SGHTA, CDR2 FQGNSA. CDR3 region: CASSLDSLYSYNSPLHF. DNA for the CDR3: TGTGCCAGCAGCTTAGATTCGTTATACTCCTATAATTCACCCCTCCACTTT.

This clone was recorded at least ten times. The chain has TRBV5-1 and TRBJ2-1; D gene ambiguous. Deletions cut 3 bases from V and 4 bases from J, with 14 bases between. CDR3 length: 15 residues. CDR1 and CDR2 from the germline V gene are SGHRS and YFSETQ. CDR3 nucleotides: TGCGCCAGCAGCTCCCCCGGGCTTACTTACAATGAGCAGTTCTTC. Translation gives CASSSPGLTYNEQFF.

V usage is TRBV5-6 and J usage is TRBJ1-2; D is undetermined. This CDR3 is built from 14 residues. CDR1 and CDR2 from the germline V gene are SGHDT and YYEEEE. The V end lost 0 bases, the J end lost 5 bases, and 11 bases lay between the germline ends. The CDR3 loop reads CASSLDGIWYGYTF. DNA of the CDR3: TGTGCCAGCAGCTTGGACGGGATCTGGTATGGCTACACCTTC.